The 31 T cell receptor beta chains below all came from one sample that was sequenced in a study of cytomegalovirus exposure and HLA in healthy donors. PCR amplification relied on 60 Vbeta primers (plus 13 Jbeta primers). TCRdb's copy holds only in-frame clones and misses some; the assay was immunoSEQ multiplex PCR. The sample consists of about 92,000 clones, nearly 70% of them appearing once. The sample consisted of PBMCs. These receptors all stem from a man aged 50 to 59 in good health and CMV-seronegative.

This clone was seen only a few times. The chain links TRBV10-3 to TRBJ1-5; 8 nucleotides align to TRBD1. The germline V gene has CDR1 ENHRY and CDR2 SYGVKD. V gave up 4 bases and J gave up 5 bases; unmatched junction bases: 7. The CDR3 totals 15 residues. CDR3 protein: CAISAGQGGDQPQHF. CDR3 DNA sequence: TGTGCCATCAGTGCCGGACAGGGCGGTGATCAGCCCCAGCATTTT.

The CDR3: CASGSGGDQETQYF. The CDR3, as DNA: TGTGCCAGCGGTTCGGGGGGAGATCAGGAGACCCAGTACTTC. V usage is TRBV11-3 and J usage is TRBJ2-5; 7 bases align to TRBD2. Trimming removed 8 bases from V and 5 bases from J; junction bases left unmatched: 11. This CDR3 region has 14 residues. Germline V gene data show CDR1 as SGHNT and CDR2 as YENEEA.

The chain joins TRBV5-6 to TRBJ1-4, with 11 bases fitting TRBD1. Germline V gives CDR1 SGHDT, CDR2 YYEEEE. J was trimmed by 4 bases and V by 4 bases; bases with no gene match: 6. CDR3 length: 16 amino acids. This CDR3 reads CASSHGTGGLNEKLFF. In DNA, the CDR3 is TGTGCCAGCAGCCACGGGACAGGGGGACTTAATGAAAAACTGTTTTTT.

The CDR3: CASSPGGSSGANVLTF. The DNA for the CDR3 is TGTGCCAGCTCACCAGGAGGGAGCTCTGGGGCCAACGTCCTGACTTTC. V is TRBV18 and J is TRBJ2-6; TRBD2 might be the D (6 bases). Germline loops: CDR1 KGHSH, CDR2 LQKENI. The CDR3 has 16 residues. V was trimmed by 2 bases and J by 0 bases, leaving 8 bases between them.

V and J are TRBV11-2 and TRBJ1-4; the match to TRBD1 covers 8 bases. The junction had 13 bases not matched to a gene; V was cut back by 5 bases and J by 11 bases. The CDR3 sequence is 15 residues long. Germline values: CDR1 SGHAT, CDR2 FQNNGV. The CDR3 loop reads CASSHRGGGEGKLFF. CDR3 DNA: TGTGCCAGCAGCCACAGGGGGGGCGGGGAAGGGAAACTGTTTTTT.

This chain joins TRBV7-9 and TRBJ1-4; TRBD1 matches 9 bases. V lost 5 bases and J lost 6; bases outside the gene matches: 10. The CDR3 is made up of 16 amino acids. The germline V gene has CDR1 SEHNR and CDR2 FQNEAQ (reference sequence). CDR3 coding DNA: TGTGCCAGCAGCCCGTTTACAGGGGGCGCATATGAAAAACTGTTTTTT. Protein: CASSPFTGGAYEKLFF. Supplemented by reference TRBV7-9 and TRBJ1-4, the full variable domain reads DTGVSQNPRHKITKRGQNVTFRCDPISEHNRLYWYRQTLGQGPEFLTYFQNEAQLEKSRLLSDRFSAERPKGSFSTLEIQRTEQGDSAMYLCASSPFTGGAYEKLFFGSGTQLSVL.

This sequence joins TRBV15 and TRBJ2-6, with a tentative D call TRBD2 (6 bases). CDR1 and CDR2 from the germline V gene are LNHNV and YYDKDF (reference sequence). This CDR3 has 18 amino acids. V lost 0 bases, J lost 2 bases, and 14 bases lay in between. In DNA form, the CDR3 reads TGTGCCACCAGCAGAGAAACCACCCCGGGGGCTGGGGCCAACGTCCTGACTTTC. It yields the protein CATSRETTPGAGANVLTF.

This rearrangement joins TRBV27 to TRBJ1-2; D call uncertain. Germline CDR1 and CDR2: MNHEY and SMNVEV (reference sequence). Trimming stripped 8 bases from V and 4 bases from J, with 8 bases between. The CDR3 covers 11 residues. CDR3 loop: CASGESYGYTF. The DNA for the CDR3 is TGTGCCAGCGGGGAGAGCTATGGCTACACCTTC.

The chain links TRBV7-3 to TRBJ1-6; possible D gene TRBD1, 6 bases. Germline assignment: CDR1 SGHTA and CDR2 FQGTGA. Trimming took off 3 bases at V and 10 bases at J, with 16 bases between the two ends. The CDR3 contains 15 residues. The CDR3 sequence is CASSLGADEGSPLHF. The CDR3 DNA reads as TGTGCCAGCAGCTTGGGGGCGGATGAGGGGTCACCCCTCCACTTT.

This clone was recorded a few times. V and J are TRBV10-3 and TRBJ2-7, with TRBD2 matching 7 bases. This CDR3 is built from 16 residues. Germline lookup yields CDR1 ENHRY and CDR2 SYGVKD. Trimming at V came to 0 bases and at J to 0 bases, leaving 5 bases not matched to a gene. The CDR3, as DNA: TGTGCCATCAGTGAGTCGAGAGCGGGAAGCTCCTACGAGCAGTACGTC. Protein product: CAISESRAGSSYEQYV.

V gene TRBV5-5 combines with J gene TRBJ1-5, with D unresolved. The V gene lost 3 bases and the J gene lost 3 bases, with 13 bases spanning the gap. Germline V gene sequence: CDR1 SGHKS, CDR2 YYEKEE (reference sequence). The CDR3 length is 15 residues. The CDR3 spells CASSSRDTYNQPQHF. Written as DNA, the CDR3 is TGTGCCAGCAGCTCCAGAGACACCTACAATCAGCCCCAGCATTTT.

About this clone: The junction departs from the called germline gene at one end, perhaps through a read error. The V and J genes are TRBV7-7 and TRBJ2-5; weak D call: TRBD2 (6 bases). Germline V CDR1 and CDR2: SSHAT, FNYEAQ (reference sequence). The CDR3 contains 14 residues. DNA for the CDR3: TGTGCTAGCAGCCCAGTTGTGGGGGGTGAGACCCAGTACTTC. Protein: CASSPVVGGETQYF. Drawing the rest from reference TRBV7-7 and TRBJ2-5, the complete variable domain is GAGVSQSPRYKVTKRGQDVTLRCDPISSHATLYWYQQALGQGPEFLTYFNYEAQPDKSGLPSDRFSAERPEGSISTLTIQRTEQRDSAMYRCASSPVVGGETQYFGPGTRLLVL.

The chain carries TRBV9 and TRBJ1-1, with 8 bases lining up with TRBD1. Germline-derived CDR1 and CDR2 are SGDLS and YYNGEE. The V and J ends lost 3 bases and 4 bases, in that order; junction bases with no gene match: 8. The CDR3 is 15 amino acids. CDR3 in amino acids: CASSARQGRPTEAFF. Here the CDR3 DNA reads TGTGCCAGCAGCGCTAGACAGGGGAGGCCCACTGAAGCTTTCTTT.

The table lists this clone with a count of one. The chain employs TRBV4-1 and TRBJ2-3; weak D call: TRBD2 (5 bases). Germline CDR1 and CDR2: MGHRA and YSYEKL. CDR3 size: 15 residues. The ends were cut back, 0 bases at V and 0 bases at J, with 7 bases in the middle. In nucleotides, the CDR3 is TGCGCCAGCAGCCAAGATCCTAGCAGCACAGATACGCAGTATTTT. It translates to CASSQDPSSTDTQYF.

The DNA of the CDR3 is TGCGCCAGCAGCTCCGCCGGAAGCGGCTACTATAACACCGGGGAGCTGTTTTTT. Amino acids: CASSSAGSGYYNTGELFF. The V call is TRBV5-1, the J call TRBJ2-2; possibly TRBD2 for D (5 bases). Trimming pared 3 bases from V and 2 bases from J, leaving 20 bases between. Germline V gives CDR1 SGHRS, CDR2 YFSETQ. This CDR3 has 18 amino acids. Based on the CDR3 plus reference TRBV5-1 and TRBJ2-2, the full variable domain is KAGVTQTPRYLIKTRGQQVTLSCSPISGHRSVSWYQQTPGQGLQFLFEYFSETQRNKGNFPGRFSGRQFSNSRSEMNVSTLELGDSALYLCASSSAGSGYYNTGELFFGEGSRLTVL.

This rearrangement joins TRBV11-2 to TRBJ2-7; TRBD1 matches 8 bases. The CDR3 is 15 amino acids. Germline V gene data show CDR1 as SGHAT and CDR2 as FQNNGV. J was trimmed by 0 bases and V by 2 bases; bases with no gene match: 3. The CDR3 DNA is TGTGCCAGCAGCTTAAACAGGGGGTTCTCCTACGAGCAGTACTTC. Amino acids: CASSLNRGFSYEQYF. Looking up the rest from reference TRBV11-2 and TRBJ2-7 gives the full variable domain: EAGVAQSPRYKIIEKRQSVAFWCNPISGHATLYWYQQILGQGPKLLIQFQNNGVVDDSQLPKDRFSAERLKGVDSTLKIQPAKLEDSAVYLCASSLNRGFSYEQYFGPGTRLTVT.

This sequence joins TRBV11-3 and TRBJ2-5; 9 bases are shared with TRBD1. The CDR3 is 14 amino acids. J was trimmed by 5 bases and V by 5 bases; bases with no gene match: 6. The germline V gene has CDR1 SGHNT and CDR2 YENEEA. CDR3 sequence reads: CASSDRDRVETQYF. CDR3 DNA sequence: TGTGCCAGCAGCGACCGGGACAGGGTCGAGACCCAGTACTTC.

The table lists this clone with a few counts. Compared with germline, one end of the junction differs, possibly owing to a read error. The CDR3 nucleotides read TGTGCTAGCAGCTTACTTGTGCAAGAGACCCAGTACTTC. It is translated as CASSLLVQETQYF. This rearrangement joins TRBV7-7 to TRBJ2-5; D not certain. The CDR3 loop spans 13 amino acids. Germline V gene lookup returns CDR1 SSHAT and CDR2 FNYEAQ (reference sequence). Full variable domain (rest looked up from reference TRBV7-7 and TRBJ2-5): GAGVSQSPRYKVTKRGQDVTLRCDPISSHATLYWYQQALGQGPEFLTYFNYEAQPDKSGLPSDRFSAERPEGSISTLTIQRTEQRDSAMYRCASSLLVQETQYFGPGTRLLVL.

V and J are TRBV9 and TRBJ1-1; the match to TRBD1 covers 7 bases. With 4 bases clipped from V and 5 bases from J, the junction kept 2 bases outside the gene matches. CDR3 length: 12 amino acids. Germline V gene data show CDR1 as SGDLS and CDR2 as YYNGEE. The CDR3 loop reads CASSPQGTEAFF. CDR3 coding DNA: TGTGCCAGCAGCCCACAGGGGACTGAAGCTTTCTTT.

This clone was detected only a few times. V and J are TRBV25-1 and TRBJ1-2, with D unresolved. The germline V gene encodes CDR1 MGHDK and CDR2 SYGVNS. V was pared by 1 base and J by 6 bases, with 12 bases between. The CDR3 spans 14 residues. The CDR3 is CASSESSGENGYTF. The CDR3 nucleotides read TGTGCCAGCAGTGAATCTTCCGGGGAAAATGGCTACACCTTC.

This chain joins TRBV7-3 and TRBJ2-2; TRBD2 matches 8 bases. The CDR3 is 16 residues long. V trimming: 5 bases; J trimming: 1 base; junction bases outside the gene matches: 6. CDR1 SGHTA and CDR2 FQGTGA come from the germline V gene. The CDR3 region has the DNA TGTGCCAGCAGCCCTCGGGGGGGCTTGAACACCGGGGAGCTGTTTTTT. Translation gives CASSPRGGLNTGELFF.

Worth noting for this clone: A read error may account for a junction end that differs from germline. The V call is TRBV7-7, the J call TRBJ1-4; 9 bases fit TRBD1. From germline, CDR1 is SSHAT and CDR2 FNYEAQ (reference sequence). The CDR3 runs 15 residues. CDR3 sequence (DNA): TGTGCTAGCAAACCGAGGACAGGGGACAATGAAAAACTGTTTTTT. It specifies CASKPRTGDNEKLFF.

This chain connects TRBV10-2 to TRBJ1-6; D remains ambiguous. Germline V lookup: CDR1 WSHSY, CDR2 SAAADI. The CDR3 has 17 residues. V lost 3 bases and J 3 bases, leaving 15 bases between the germline ends. CDR3 region: CASSEYFGGSYNSPLHF. Written as DNA, the CDR3 is TGCGCCAGCAGTGAATATTTCGGAGGGAGCTATAATTCACCCCTCCACTTT.

Notes on this clone: At one end the junction does not follow the germline gene, possibly because of a read error. The rearrangement uses TRBV7-7 and TRBJ2-5; perhaps TRBD1 as D (6 bases). The CDR3 sequence is 14 residues long. Looked up from germline, CDR1 is SSHAT and CDR2 is FNYEAQ (reference sequence). DNA of the CDR3: TGTGCTAGCAGCTCAACGGACAGCAAAGAGACCCAGTACTTC. Residues: CASSSTDSKETQYF.

The chain couples TRBV14 to TRBJ2-1, with 7 bases lining up with TRBD1. Germline V lookup: CDR1 SGHDN, CDR2 FVKESK. CDR3 length: 17 amino acids. V shed 4 bases, J shed 4 bases, and the junction held 13 bases outside the gene matches. Here the CDR3 reads CASSPLRQGLTYNEQFF. Here the CDR3 DNA reads TGTGCCAGCAGCCCTCTTAGACAGGGATTAACATACAATGAGCAGTTCTTC.

This chain links TRBV4-1 with TRBJ1-1; D remains ambiguous. V shed 4 bases and J shed 4 bases, with 13 bases lying between them. CDR1 and CDR2 from the germline V gene are MGHRA and YSYEKL. The CDR3 is 14 residues long. CDR3 bases: TGCGCCAGCAGCCCCCGGGCGGGGAGCACTGAAGCTTTCTTT. Translated, it gives CASSPRAGSTEAFF.

J is TRBJ1-5 and V is TRBV7-8, with 10 bases fitting TRBD1. The CDR3 length is 17 residues. V shed 5 bases, J shed 0 bases, and the junction held 7 bases outside the gene matches. Per germline, CDR1 SGHVS and CDR2 FQNEAQ. As DNA, the CDR3 is TGTGCCAGCAGCCGGGACAGGGGATCTTATAGCAATCAGCCCCAGCATTTT. Amino acid sequence: CASSRDRGSYSNQPQHF.

The rearrangement uses TRBV30 and TRBJ1-1, with 8 bases that match TRBD1. Trimming at V came to 2 bases and at J to 2 bases, leaving 7 bases not matched to a gene. CDR1 is GTSNPN, CDR2 SVGIG, per germline (reference sequence). The CDR3 has 15 residues. CDR3 in DNA: TGTGCCTGGAGTCCACCGGACAGGGATAACACTGAAGCTTTCTTT. Residues: CAWSPPDRDNTEAFF.

This clone occurred a few times. The chain has TRBV11-2 and TRBJ1-3; D might be TRBD1 (6 bases). Trimming took off 1 base at V and 4 bases at J, with 11 bases between the two ends. The CDR3 consists of 15 residues. Germline V gives CDR1 SGHAT, CDR2 FQNNGV. The CDR3 here is CASSLGTGTGNTIYF. In DNA, the CDR3 is TGTGCCAGCAGCTTAGGTACAGGGACGGGAAACACCATATATTTT.

This CDR3 reads CAWSVAGVWEQFF. The CDR3 DNA reads TGTGCCTGGAGTGTAGCGGGGGTCTGGGAGCAGTTCTTC. The J gene is TRBJ2-1, the V gene TRBV30, with TRBD2 matching over 8 bases. Germline CDR1 reads GTSNPN; CDR2 reads SVGIG (reference sequence). V was clipped by 0 bases and J by 10 bases; unmatched bases: 5. This CDR3 has 13 residues.

The rearrangement uses TRBV27 and TRBJ2-1; 11 bases are a match to TRBD2. Germline assignment: CDR1 MNHEY and CDR2 SMNVEV (reference sequence). J lost 3 bases, V lost 2 bases, and 9 bases had no gene match. This CDR3 is built from 18 residues. The CDR3 region has the DNA TGTGCCAGCAGTTTACCCCCTCGACTAGCGGGATTCTACAATGAGCAGTTCTTC. Amino acids: CASSLPPRLAGFYNEQFF.